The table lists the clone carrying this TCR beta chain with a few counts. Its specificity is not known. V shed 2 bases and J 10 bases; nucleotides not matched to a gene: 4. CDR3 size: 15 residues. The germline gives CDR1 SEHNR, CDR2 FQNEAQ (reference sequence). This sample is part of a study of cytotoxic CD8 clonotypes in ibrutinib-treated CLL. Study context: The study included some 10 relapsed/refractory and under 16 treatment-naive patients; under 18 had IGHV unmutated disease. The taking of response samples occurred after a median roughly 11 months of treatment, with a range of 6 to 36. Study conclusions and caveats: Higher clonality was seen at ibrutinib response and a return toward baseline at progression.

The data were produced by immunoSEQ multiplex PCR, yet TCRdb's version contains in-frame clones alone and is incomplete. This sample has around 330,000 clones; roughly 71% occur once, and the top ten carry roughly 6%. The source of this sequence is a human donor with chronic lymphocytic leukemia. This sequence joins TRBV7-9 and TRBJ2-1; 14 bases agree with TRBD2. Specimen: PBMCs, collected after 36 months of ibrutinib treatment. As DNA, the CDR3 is TGTGCCAGCAGCTTATATGGGACTAGCGGGGGAGAGCAGTTCTTC. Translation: CASSLYGTSGGEQFF.